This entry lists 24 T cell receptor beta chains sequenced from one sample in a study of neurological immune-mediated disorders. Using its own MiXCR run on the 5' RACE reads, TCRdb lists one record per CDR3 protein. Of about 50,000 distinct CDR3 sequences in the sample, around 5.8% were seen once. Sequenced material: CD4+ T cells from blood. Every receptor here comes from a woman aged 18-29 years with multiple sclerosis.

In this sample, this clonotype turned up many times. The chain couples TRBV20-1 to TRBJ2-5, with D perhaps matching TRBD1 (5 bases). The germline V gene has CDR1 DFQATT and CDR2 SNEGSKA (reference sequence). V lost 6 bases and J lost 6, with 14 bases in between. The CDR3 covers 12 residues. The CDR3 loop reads CSARVGAQTQYF. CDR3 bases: TGCAGTGCCAGGGTAGGAGCCCAGACCCAGTACTTC.

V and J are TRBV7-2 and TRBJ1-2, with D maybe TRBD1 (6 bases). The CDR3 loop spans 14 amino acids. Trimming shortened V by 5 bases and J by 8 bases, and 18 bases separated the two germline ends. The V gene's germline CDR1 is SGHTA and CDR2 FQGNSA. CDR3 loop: CASSPRTVRMGYTF. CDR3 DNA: TGTGCCAGCAGCCCGCGGACAGTGCGAATGGGCTACACCTTC. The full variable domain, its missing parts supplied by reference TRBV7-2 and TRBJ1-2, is GAGVSQSPSNKVTEKGKDVELRCDPISGHTALYWYRQSLGQGLEFLIYFQGNSAPDKSGLPSDRFSAERTGGSVSTLTIQRTQQEDSAVYLCASSPRTVRMGYTFGSGTRLTVV.

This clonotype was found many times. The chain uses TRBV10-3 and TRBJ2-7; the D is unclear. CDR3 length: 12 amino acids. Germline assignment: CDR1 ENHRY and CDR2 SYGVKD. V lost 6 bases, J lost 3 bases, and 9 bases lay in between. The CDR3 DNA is TGTGCCATCAGGGCAGACCGCTACGAGCAGTACTTC. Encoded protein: CAIRADRYEQYF.

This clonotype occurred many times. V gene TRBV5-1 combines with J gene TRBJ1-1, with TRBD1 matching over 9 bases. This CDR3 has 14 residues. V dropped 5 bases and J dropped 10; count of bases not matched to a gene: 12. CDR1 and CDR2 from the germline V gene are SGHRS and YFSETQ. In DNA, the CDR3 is TGCGCCAGCAGTCGGGACAGGGAGAGAGGAGCAGCTTTCTTT. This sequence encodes CASSRDRERGAAFF.

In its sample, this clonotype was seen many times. The CDR3 DNA follows: TGTGCCAGCAGCTTGTTCAGGTACAGGGATCAGCCCCAGCATTTT. Protein product: CASSLFRYRDQPQHF. The V gene is TRBV5-6, the J gene TRBJ1-5, with TRBD1 as a possible D gene (6 bases). The germline V gene has CDR1 SGHDT and CDR2 YYEEEE. V lost 1 base to trimming and J lost 5 bases, with 13 bases between them. The CDR3 spans 15 residues.

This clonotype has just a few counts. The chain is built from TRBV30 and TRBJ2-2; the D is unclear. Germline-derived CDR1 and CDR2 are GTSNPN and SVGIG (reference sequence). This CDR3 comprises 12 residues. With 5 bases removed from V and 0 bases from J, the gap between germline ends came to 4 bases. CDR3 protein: CAWRPNTGELFF. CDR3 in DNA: TGTGCCTGGCGTCCGAACACCGGGGAGCTGTTTTTT.

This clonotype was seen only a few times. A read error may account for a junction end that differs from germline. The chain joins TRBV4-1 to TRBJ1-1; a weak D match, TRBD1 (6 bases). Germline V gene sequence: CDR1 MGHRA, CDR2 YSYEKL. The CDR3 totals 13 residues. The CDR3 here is CASSHAVTGNPFF. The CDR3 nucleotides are TGCGCCAGCAGCCACGCTGTTACAGGGAACCCTTTTTTT.

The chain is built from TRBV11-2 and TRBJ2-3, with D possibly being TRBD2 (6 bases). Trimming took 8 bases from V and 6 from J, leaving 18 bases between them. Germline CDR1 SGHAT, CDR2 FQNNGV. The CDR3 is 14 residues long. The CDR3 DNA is TGTGCCAGCGCCCGATCTGGGGGGTCCGATACGCAGTATTTT. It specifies CASARSGGSDTQYF.

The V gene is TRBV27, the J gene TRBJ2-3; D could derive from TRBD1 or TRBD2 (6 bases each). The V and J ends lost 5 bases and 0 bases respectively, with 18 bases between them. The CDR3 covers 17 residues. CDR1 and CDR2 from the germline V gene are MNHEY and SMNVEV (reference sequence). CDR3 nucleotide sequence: TGTGCCAGCAGTCCCTCCGGAGGGGGTACTAGCACAGATACGCAGTATTTT. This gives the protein CASSPSGGGTSTDTQYF.

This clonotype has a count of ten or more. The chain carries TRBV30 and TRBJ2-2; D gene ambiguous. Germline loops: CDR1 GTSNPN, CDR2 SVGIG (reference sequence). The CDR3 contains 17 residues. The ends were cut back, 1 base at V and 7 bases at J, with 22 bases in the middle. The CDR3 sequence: CAWSAEGYALPSGELFF. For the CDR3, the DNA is TGTGCCTGGAGTGCCGAAGGTTATGCCCTTCCTAGCGGGGAGCTGTTTTTT.

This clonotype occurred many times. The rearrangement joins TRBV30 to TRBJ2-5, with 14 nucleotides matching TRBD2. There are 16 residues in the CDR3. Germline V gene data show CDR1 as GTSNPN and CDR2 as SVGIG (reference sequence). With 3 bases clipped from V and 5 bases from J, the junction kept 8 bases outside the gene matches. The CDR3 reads CAWRTGLAGASETQYF. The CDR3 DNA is TGTGCCTGGAGGACGGGACTAGCGGGAGCATCGGAGACCCAGTACTTC.

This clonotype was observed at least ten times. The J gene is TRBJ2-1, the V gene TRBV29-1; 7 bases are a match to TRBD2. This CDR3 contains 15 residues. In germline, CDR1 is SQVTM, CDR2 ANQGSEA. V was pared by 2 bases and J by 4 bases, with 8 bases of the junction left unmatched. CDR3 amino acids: CSVESMLAEYNEQFF. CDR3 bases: TGCAGCGTTGAATCTATGCTAGCGGAATACAATGAGCAGTTCTTC.

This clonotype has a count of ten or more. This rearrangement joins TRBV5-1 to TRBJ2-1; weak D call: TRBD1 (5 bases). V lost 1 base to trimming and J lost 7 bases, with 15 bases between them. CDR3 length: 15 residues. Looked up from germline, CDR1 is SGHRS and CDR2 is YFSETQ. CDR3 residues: CASSLTSLTANEQFF. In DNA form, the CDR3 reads TGCGCCAGCAGCTTGACATCCCTGACAGCTAATGAGCAGTTCTTC.

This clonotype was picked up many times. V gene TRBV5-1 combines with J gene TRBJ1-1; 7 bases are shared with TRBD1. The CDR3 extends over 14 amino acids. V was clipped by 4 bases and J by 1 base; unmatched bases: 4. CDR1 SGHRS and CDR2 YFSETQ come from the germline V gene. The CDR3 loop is CASSPTGENTEAFF. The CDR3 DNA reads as TGCGCCAGCAGCCCTACAGGGGAGAACACTGAAGCTTTCTTT.

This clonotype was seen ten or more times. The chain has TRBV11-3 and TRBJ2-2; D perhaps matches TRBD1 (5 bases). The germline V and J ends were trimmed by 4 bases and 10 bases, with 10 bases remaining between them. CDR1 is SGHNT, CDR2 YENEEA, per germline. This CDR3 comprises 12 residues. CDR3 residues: CASSSWTQELFF. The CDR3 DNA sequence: TGTGCCAGCAGCTCCTGGACACAGGAGCTGTTTTTT.

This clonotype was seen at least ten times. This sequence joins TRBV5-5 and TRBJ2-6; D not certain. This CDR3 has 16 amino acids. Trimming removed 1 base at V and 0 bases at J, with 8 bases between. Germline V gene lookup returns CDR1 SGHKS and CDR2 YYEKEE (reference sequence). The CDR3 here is CASSLYGSSGANVLTF. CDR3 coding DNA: TGTGCCAGCAGCTTGTATGGCTCCTCTGGGGCCAACGTCCTGACTTTC.

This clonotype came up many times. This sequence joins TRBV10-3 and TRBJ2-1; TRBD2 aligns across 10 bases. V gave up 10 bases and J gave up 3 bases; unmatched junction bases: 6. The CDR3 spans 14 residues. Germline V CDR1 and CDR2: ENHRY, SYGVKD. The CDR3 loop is CATGERGGYNEQFF. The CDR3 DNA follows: TGTGCCACCGGTGAGCGGGGGGGCTACAATGAGCAGTTCTTC.

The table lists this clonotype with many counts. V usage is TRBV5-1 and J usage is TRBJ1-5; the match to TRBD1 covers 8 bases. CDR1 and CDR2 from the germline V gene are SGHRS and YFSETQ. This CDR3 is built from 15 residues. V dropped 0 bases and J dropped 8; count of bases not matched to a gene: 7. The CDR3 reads CASSLARGPTEPQHF. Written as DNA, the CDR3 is TGCGCCAGCAGCTTGGCCAGGGGGCCAACTGAGCCCCAGCATTTT.

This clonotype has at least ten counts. CDR3 loop: CASSLDPWTEAFF. CDR3 in DNA: TGCGCCAGCAGCTTGGACCCTTGGACTGAAGCTTTCTTT. The chain couples TRBV5-1 to TRBJ1-1; D unresolved. V lost 0 bases to trimming and J lost 5 bases, with 8 bases between them. The CDR3 is 13 amino acids. The germline V gene has CDR1 SGHRS and CDR2 YFSETQ.

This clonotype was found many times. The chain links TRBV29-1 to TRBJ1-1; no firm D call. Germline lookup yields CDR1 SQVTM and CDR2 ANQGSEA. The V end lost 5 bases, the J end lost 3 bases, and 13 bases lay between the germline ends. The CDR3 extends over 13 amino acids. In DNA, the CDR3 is TGCAGCGTTCCCCTTTCGGGGTACACTGAAGCTTTCTTT. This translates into CSVPLSGYTEAFF.

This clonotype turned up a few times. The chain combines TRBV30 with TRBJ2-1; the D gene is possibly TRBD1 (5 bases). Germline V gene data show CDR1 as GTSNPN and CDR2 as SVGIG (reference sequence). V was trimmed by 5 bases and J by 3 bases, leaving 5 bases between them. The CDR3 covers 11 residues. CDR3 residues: CAWDSYNEQFF. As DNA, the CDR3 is TGTGCCTGGGACAGCTACAATGAGCAGTTCTTC.

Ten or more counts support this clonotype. The CDR3 loop is CSARRGVAGDTDTQYF. CDR3 DNA sequence: TGCAGTGCTAGGCGCGGGGTAGCGGGCGACACAGATACGCAGTATTTT. This chain uses TRBV20-1 with TRBJ2-3, with 7 bases lining up with TRBD2. Looked up from germline, CDR1 is DFQATT and CDR2 is SNEGSKA (reference sequence). The V and J ends lost 3 bases and 2 bases, in that order; junction bases with no gene match: 11. The CDR3 loop spans 16 amino acids.

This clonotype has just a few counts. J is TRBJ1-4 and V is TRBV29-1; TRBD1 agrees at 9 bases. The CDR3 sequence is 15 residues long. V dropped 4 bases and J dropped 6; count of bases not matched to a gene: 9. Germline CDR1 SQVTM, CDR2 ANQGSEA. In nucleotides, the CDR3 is TGCAGCGTTGTTTTGAACCGGGACAGGGATGAAAAACTGTTTTTT. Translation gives CSVVLNRDRDEKLFF.

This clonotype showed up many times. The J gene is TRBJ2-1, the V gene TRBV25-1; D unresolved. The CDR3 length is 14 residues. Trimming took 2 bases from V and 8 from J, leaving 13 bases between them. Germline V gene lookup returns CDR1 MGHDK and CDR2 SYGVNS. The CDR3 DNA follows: TGTGCCAGCAGTGAAGGCCAGGTTAGGGATGAGCAGTTCTTC. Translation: CASSEGQVRDEQFF.